This T cell receptor beta chain was identified during a study of Ad26.COV2.S vaccination and SARS-CoV-2 variants. Study-level results: Breadth of non-spike TCRs did not differ between vaccinees and placebo recipients.

With 2 bases removed from V and 7 bases from J, the gap between germline ends came to 15 bases. Germline CDR1 reads MNHEY; CDR2 reads SVGEGT. The CDR3 consists of 15 residues. Comment on this clone: Its antigen is not known.

Profiled with immunoSEQ multiplex PCR; TCRdb holds only in-frame clones, not every one. The profile shows over 400,000 clones, 89% of them singletons. The treatment is: 19 received Ad26.COV2.S at low or high dose, single or two shots; 5 received placebo; per-sample allocation not given. Sampling happened 63 days after the first vaccine or placebo injection. The source material was peripheral blood, sampled in a trial of Ad26.COV2.S vaccine versus placebo. V usage is TRBV6-2 or TRBV6-3 and J usage is TRBJ2-1; no definite D call. This receptor was taken from a person between 18 and 60 years old who received the Ad26.COV2.S COVID-19 vaccine or a placebo. The CDR3 protein is CASSYKALPGNEQFF. The DNA for the CDR3 is TGTGCCAGCAGTTACAAGGCCTTGCCTGGGAATGAGCAGTTCTTC.